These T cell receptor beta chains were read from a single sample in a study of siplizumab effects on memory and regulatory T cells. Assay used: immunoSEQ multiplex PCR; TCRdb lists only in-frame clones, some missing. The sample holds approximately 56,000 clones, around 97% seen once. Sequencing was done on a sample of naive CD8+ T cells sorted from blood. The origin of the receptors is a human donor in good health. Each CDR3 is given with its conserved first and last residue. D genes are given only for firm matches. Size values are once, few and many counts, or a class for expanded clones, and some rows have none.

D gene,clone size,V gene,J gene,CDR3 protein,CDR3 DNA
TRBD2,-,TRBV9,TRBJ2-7,CASSVGLAGGYEQYF,TGTGCCAGCAGCGTGGGACTAGCGGGAGGCTACGAGCAGTACTTC
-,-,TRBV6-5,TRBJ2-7,CASSYSSYEQYF,TGTGCCAGCAGTTACTCCAGCTACGAGCAGTACTTC
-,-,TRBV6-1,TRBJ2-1,CASSESFF,TGTGCCAGCAGTGAATCCTTCTTC
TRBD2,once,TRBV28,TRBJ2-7,CASSLSDGTSNYEQYF,TGTGCCAGCAGTTTATCAGACGGGACTAGCAACTACGAGCAGTACTTC
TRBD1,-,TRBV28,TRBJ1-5,CATSGQGEQPQHF,TGTGCCACCTCGGGACAGGGGGAGCAGCCCCAGCATTTT
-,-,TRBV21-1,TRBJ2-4,CASSRDRNIQYF,TGTGCCAGCAGCAGAGACAGAAACATTCAGTACTTC
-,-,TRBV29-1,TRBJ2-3,CSVEGQVRTDTQYF,TGCAGCGTTGAAGGACAGGTCCGCACAGATACGCAGTATTTT
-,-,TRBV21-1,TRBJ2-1,CASSKGAAKWGARRQFF,TGTGCCAGCAGCAAAGGAGCCGCCAAATGGGGGGCGAGGAGGCAGTTCTTC
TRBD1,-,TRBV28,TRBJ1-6,CASSPFGQGTSPLHF,TGTGCCAGCAGCCCATTCGGACAGGGTACATCACCCCTCCACTTT
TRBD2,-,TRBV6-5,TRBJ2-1,CASSYGTSGSYEQFF,TGTGCCAGCAGTTACGGGACTAGCGGGAGTTATGAGCAGTTCTTC
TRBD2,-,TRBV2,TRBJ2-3,CAIYIPMAGADTQYF,TGTGCCATCTACATCCCAATGGCGGGAGCGGATACGCAGTATTTT
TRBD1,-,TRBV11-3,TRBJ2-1,CASSFQFGGQGAGEQFF,TGTGCCAGCAGCTTCCAATTCGGGGGACAGGGGGCCGGTGAGCAGTTCTTC
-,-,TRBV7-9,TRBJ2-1,CASSLVSNEQFF,TGTGCCAGCAGCTTGGTTAGCAATGAGCAGTTCTTC
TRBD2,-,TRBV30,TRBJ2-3,CAWSGGSGSTDTQYF,TGTGCCTGGAGTGGGGGTAGCGGGAGCACAGATACGCAGTATTTT
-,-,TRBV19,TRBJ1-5,CASSLQYSSNQPQHF,TGTGCCAGTAGTCTCCAGTATTCTAGCAATCAGCCCCAGCATTTT
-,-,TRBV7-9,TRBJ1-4,CASSAELQVNEKLFF,TGTGCCAGCAGCGCCGAACTACAAGTTAATGAAAAACTGTTTTTT
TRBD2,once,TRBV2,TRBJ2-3,CASSVQTHSSGSSADTQYF,TGTGCCAGCAGTGTACAAACACATTCTAGCGGGAGTAGCGCAGATACGCAGTATTTT
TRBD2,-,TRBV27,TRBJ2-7,CASSLASGSFSYEQYF,TGTGCCAGCAGTTTGGCTAGCGGGAGCTTTTCCTACGAGCAGTACTTC
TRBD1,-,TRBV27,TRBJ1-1,CASKDREETEAFF,TGTGCCAGCAAGGACAGGGAAGAGACTGAAGCTTTCTTT
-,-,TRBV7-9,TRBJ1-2,CASSPVVGLMNYGYTF,TGTGCCAGCAGCCCCGTTGTGGGACTTATGAACTATGGCTACACCTTC
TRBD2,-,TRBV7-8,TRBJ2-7,CASTPTGEGAYEQYF,TGTGCCAGCACCCCAACCGGGGAGGGAGCCTACGAGCAGTACTTC
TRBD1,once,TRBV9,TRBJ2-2,CASSGQATGELFF,TGTGCCAGCAGTGGACAGGCCACCGGGGAGCTGTTTTTT
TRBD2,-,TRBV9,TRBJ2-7,CASSATLAGGYEQYF,TGTGCCAGCAGCGCCACACTAGCGGGAGGCTACGAGCAGTACTTC
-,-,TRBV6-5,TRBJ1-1,CASSYSTGTGEAFF,TGTGCCAGCAGTTACTCGACGGGGACGGGCGAAGCTTTCTTT
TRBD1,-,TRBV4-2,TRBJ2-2,CASSQDRGLAGELFF,TGTGCCAGCAGCCAGGACAGGGGGTTGGCCGGGGAGCTGTTTTTT
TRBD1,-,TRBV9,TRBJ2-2,CASSVVPGGMNTGELFF,TGTGCCAGCAGCGTAGTTCCAGGGGGCATGAACACCGGGGAGCTGTTTTTT
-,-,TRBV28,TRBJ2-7,CASSSHLATGYEQYF,TGTGCCAGCAGTTCACACCTAGCTACAGGCTACGAGCAGTACTTC
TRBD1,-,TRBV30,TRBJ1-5,CAWSVTGNNQPQHF,TGTGCCTGGAGTGTGACAGGGAACAATCAGCCCCAGCATTTT
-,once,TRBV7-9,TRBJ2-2,CASSAETGEAAGELFF,TGTGCCAGCAGCGCAGAGACGGGGGAGGCCGCCGGGGAGCTGTTTTTT
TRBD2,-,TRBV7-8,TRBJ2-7,CASSPGLAGVREQYF,TGTGCCAGCAGCCCGGGACTAGCGGGAGTAAGGGAGCAGTACTTC
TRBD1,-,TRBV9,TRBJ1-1,CASSVVRGRAEAFF,TGTGCCAGCAGCGTAGTCAGGGGGCGAGCTGAAGCTTTCTTT
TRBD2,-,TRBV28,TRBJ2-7,CASSSPTGSPSGPSYEQYF,TGTGCCAGCAGTTCCCCCACAGGTTCTCCTAGCGGGCCTTCCTACGAGCAGTACTTC
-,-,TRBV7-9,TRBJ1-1,CATLKRGEGFTEAFF,TGTGCCACCCTTAAGAGGGGAGAAGGGTTTACTGAAGCTTTCTTT
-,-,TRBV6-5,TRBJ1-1,CASSSNTEAFF,TGTGCCAGCAGTTCGAACACTGAAGCTTTCTTT
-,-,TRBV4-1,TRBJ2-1,CASSQEKTFSEQFF,TGCGCCAGCAGCCAAGAGAAAACCTTTAGTGAGCAGTTCTTC
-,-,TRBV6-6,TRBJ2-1,CASSSPNNEQFF,TGTGCCAGCAGTTCACCGAACAATGAGCAGTTCTTC
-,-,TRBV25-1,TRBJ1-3,CASSGAEKSGNTIYF,TGTGCCAGCAGTGGGGCCGAAAAATCTGGAAACACCATATATTTT
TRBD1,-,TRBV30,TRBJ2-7,CACRDRPRDEQYF,TGTGCCTGTCGGGACAGACCAAGAGACGAGCAGTACTTC
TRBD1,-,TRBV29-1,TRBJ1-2,CSVVGWAQGNTNYGYTF,TGCAGCGTCGTCGGTTGGGCACAGGGGAATACTAACTATGGCTACACCTTC
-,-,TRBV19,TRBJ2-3,CASSTSTFLGDTQYF,TGTGCCAGTAGTACTTCGACGTTTCTGGGAGATACGCAGTATTTT
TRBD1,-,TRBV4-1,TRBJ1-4,CASSQEGGGFEKLFF,TGCGCCAGCAGCCAAGAAGGGGGCGGGTTTGAAAAACTGTTTTTT
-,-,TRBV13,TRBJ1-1,CASSLAGETEAFF,TGTGCCAGCAGCTTAGCGGGGGAAACTGAAGCTTTCTTT
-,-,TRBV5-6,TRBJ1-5,CASSTTGSNQPQHF,TGTGCCAGCAGTACGACAGGTAGCAATCAGCCCCAGCATTTT
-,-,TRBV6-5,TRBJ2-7,CASSYGDEQYF,TGTGCCAGCAGTTACGGGGACGAGCAGTACTTC
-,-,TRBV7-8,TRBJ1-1,CASSLFPGSNTEAFF,TGTGCCAGCAGCTTATTCCCGGGATCGAACACTGAAGCTTTCTTT
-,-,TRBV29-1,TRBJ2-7,CSVPGTSTYEQYF,TGCAGCGTACCTGGGACGTCCACCTACGAGCAGTACTTC
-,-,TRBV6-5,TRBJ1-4,CASSYSRTNEKLFF,TGTGCCAGCAGTTACTCTAGGACTAATGAAAAACTGTTTTTT
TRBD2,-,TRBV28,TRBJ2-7,CASSRGTSGRYEQYF,TGTGCCAGCAGTCGGGGGACTAGCGGGAGGTACGAGCAGTACTTC
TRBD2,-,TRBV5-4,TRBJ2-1,CASSWIAGRRIGSYNEQFF,TGTGCCAGCAGCTGGATAGCGGGAAGAAGGATAGGATCCTACAATGAGCAGTTCTTC